These T cell receptor beta chains were read from a single sample in a study of blood T cell repertoires in COVID-19. TCRdb's table, derived via immunoSEQ multiplex PCR, lists solely in-frame clones and lacks some. The table shows over 200,000 clones, with 85% occurring only once. Sequencing was carried out using PBMCs or T cells enriched from blood (not recorded which). The receptors stem from a man aged 35-49 years who had recovered from COVID-19. CDR3s include the opening cysteine and the closing phenylalanine or tryptophan. A clone size is listed for some rows: how often the clone was seen (once, few, many), or a class if it is expanded.

TRBJ2-5	-	TRBV29-1	CSVQLAGGVTQYF
TRBJ1-1	-	TRBV6-5	CASSYMELNTEAFF
TRBJ1-4	-	TRBV7-6	CASSLGGGQGEKLFF
TRBJ2-5	-	TRBV23-1	CASSRIEGDETQYF
TRBJ2-7	-	TRBV4-1	CASSQDRQGFYEQYF
TRBJ2-7	-	TRBV4-1	CASSQASGGSYEQYF
TRBJ2-7	-	TRBV6-2/TRBV6-3	CASSPGSYEQYF
TRBJ2-2	-	TRBV9	CASSPTRSRNTGELFF
TRBJ2-3	-	TRBV11-2	CASSLERQYTDTQYF
TRBJ2-1	-	TRBV6-6	CASLAGGEQFF
TRBJ1-2	-	TRBV6-6	CASSQGQISNYGYTF
TRBJ2-7	-	TRBV28	CASSFGAAYEQYF
TRBJ2-3	-	TRBV7-6	CASALTSASTDTQYF
TRBJ2-5	once	TRBV6-5	CASKDTGGETQYF
TRBJ1-6	-	TRBV19	CASSMFGSNSPLHF
TRBJ2-7	-	TRBV7-9	CASSPDRPLDEQYF
TRBJ2-2	-	TRBV5-1	CASSPGLPSGELFF
TRBJ2-7	-	TRBV6-5	CASWRQASSYEQYF
TRBJ2-2	once	TRBV19	CASSTPLFGELFF
TRBJ2-7	-	TRBV11-2	CASSLLDRGEQYF
TRBJ2-3	-	TRBV5-1	CASSPYGQGAHTDTQYF
TRBJ1-3	-	TRBV18	CASSGDSLGSGNTIYF
TRBJ1-1	few	TRBV9	CASSVGGRRGNTEAFF
TRBJ2-1	once	TRBV24-1	CATSAWTSGTNEQFF
TRBJ1-5	-	TRBV18	CASSPAKYENVHQPQHF
TRBJ2-1	-	TRBV21-1	CASSKGAGTSGRALHNEQFF
TRBJ1-2	-	TRBV20-1	CSERENYGYTF
TRBJ2-7	-	TRBV25-1	CASTRGYEQYF
TRBJ2-5	-	TRBV24-1	CATSAYRGQFGETQYF
TRBJ1-1	-	TRBV18	CASSRQGGNTEAFF
TRBJ1-6	-	TRBV12-5	CASGPGVSGLYSPLHF
TRBJ2-3	-	TRBV19	CASSKWGFTDTQYF
TRBJ1-4	-	TRBV5-4	CASSLGQGANEKLFF
TRBJ1-4	-	TRBV30	CAWSPQGAMGEKLFF
TRBJ1-5	-	TRBV18	CASSPQRVGQPQHF
TRBJ2-1	once	TRBV12-5	CASGPPPGHNSYNEQFF
TRBJ2-7	-	TRBV28	CASSLSGPYEQYF
TRBJ2-3	-	TRBV30	CAWSPLAVGGGTQYF
TRBJ1-6	-	TRBV6-5	CASTPGTGTGSPLHF
TRBJ2-1	-	TRBV7-9	CASSFLTMDEQFF
TRBJ1-5	-	TRBV7-2	CASSFTGVGNQPQHF
TRBJ1-2	once	TRBV6-5	CASSYTETGWETF
TRBJ1-1	-	TRBV6-6	CAAGKAGGTEAFF
TRBJ2-1	once	TRBV3-1/TRBV3-2	CASSQVAGGLYNEQFF
TRBJ1-6	-	TRBV19	CASTRGQGNSPLHF
TRBJ2-2	-	TRBV24-1	CATSGFGANRASGELFF
TRBJ1-5	-	TRBV2	CASNGGQSKPQHF
TRBJ2-1	-	TRBV3-1/TRBV3-2	CASSPSGLPGNEQFF
TRBJ1-1	-	TRBV11-3	CASSLRDRVYRAFF
TRBJ2-3	-	TRBV6-5	CASSIAGVGTDTQYF